The T cell receptor (beta chain) under discussion was sequenced for a study of cytomegalovirus exposure and HLA in healthy donors. Sequencing used immunoSEQ multiplex PCR; TCRdb keeps in-frame clones, though not all of them. Among about 190,000 clones listed, roughly 88% were seen once. CDR3 size: 13 residues. Germline values: CDR1 SNHLY, CDR2 FYNNEI. Trimming shortened V by 3 bases and J by 0 bases, and 5 bases separated the two germline ends. The donors were members of the validation cohort, which comprised 120 subjects and was separate from the first cohort of fewer than 700 subjects. Sequencing input: PBMCs. This sequence originates from a woman younger than 35 in good health and CMV-seronegative. The V gene is TRBV2, the J gene TRBJ1-2, with D hard to call. The CDR3 DNA is TGTGCCAGCAGTGACACAACTAACTATGGCTACACCTTC. Translation gives CASSDTTNYGYTF. Drawing the rest from reference TRBV2 and TRBJ1-2, the complete variable domain is EPEVTQTPSHQVTQMGQEVILRCVPISNHLYFYWYRQILGQKVEFLVSFYNNEISEKSEIFDDQFSVERPDGSNFTLKIRSTKLEDSAMYFCASSDTTNYGYTFGSGTRLTVV.